The clone carrying this TCR beta chain was detected a few times. The sample belongs to a study of patients and donors after allogeneic stem cell transplantation. The CDR3 length is 16 residues. Per germline, CDR1 SGHVS and CDR2 FQNEAQ. V lost 3 bases and J 1 base, leaving 15 bases between the germline ends. TCRdb reprocessed the RT-PCR reads with MiXCR, giving one entry per CDR3 protein. The top ten hold around 7.9% of the sample, which has approximately 430,000 distinct CDR3 sequences, 16% seen once. The chain combines TRBV7-8 with TRBJ1-2; no clear D gene. Sample: blood, either unsorted or a sorted T cell fraction (not recorded which). This clonotype was sampled from a human donor who was either an allogeneic HSCT recipient or a stem cell or donor lymphocyte infusion donor (not recorded which). It is not recorded whose cells these are; they may come from a transplant donor. In DNA, the CDR3 is TGTGCCAGCAGCTTTAAACGAGCGCCCCGTAACTATGGCTACACCTTC. Translated: CASSFKRAPRNYGYTF.